The 10 T cell receptor beta chains given below trace back to one sample, sequenced in a study of identical twins. From the 5' RACE reads, TCRdb called clonotypes with MiXCR, one entry per CDR3 protein. Found here are 150,000 or so distinct CDR3 sequences, 3% to 4.5% of them singletons; the top ten hold 8.1%. Sequencing was performed on memory T cells sorted from blood. The receptors derive from a man between 18 and 29 years old in good health.

V gene TRBV20-1 combines with J gene TRBJ2-7; 8 bases are shared with TRBD2. CDR1 is DFQATT, CDR2 SNEGSKA, per germline (reference sequence). The CDR3 runs to 14 residues. V lost 7 bases and J lost 4; bases outside the gene matches: 12. The CDR3 spells CSVSRGGRRYEQYF. The DNA for the CDR3 is TGCAGTGTCAGCCGTGGCGGGAGGAGGTACGAGCAGTACTTC.

This clonotype was seen a few times. This chain connects TRBV7-6 to TRBJ2-1; TRBD2 matches at 8 bases. Germline CDR1 SGHVS, CDR2 FNYEAQ. This CDR3 spans 15 amino acids. V shed 5 bases, J shed 2 bases, and the junction held 5 bases outside the gene matches. The chain's CDR3 is CASSPSGRPYNEQFF. CDR3 in DNA: TGTGCCAGCAGCCCGAGCGGGAGACCCTACAATGAGCAGTTCTTC.

This clonotype appeared many times. This chain joins TRBV7-2 and TRBJ1-2; D call uncertain. This CDR3 spans 12 amino acids. Trimming removed 4 bases at V and 4 bases at J, with 7 bases between. Looked up from germline, CDR1 is SGHTA and CDR2 is FQGNSA. CDR3 nucleotides: TGTGCCAGCAGCTCCGGCAGCTATGGCTACACCTTC. Its translation: CASSSGSYGYTF.

This clonotype showed up many times. The rearrangement uses TRBV10-2 and TRBJ2-1; 10 positions agree with TRBD2. CDR3 length: 14 amino acids. The germline V gene has CDR1 WSHSY and CDR2 SAAADI. The trim removed 8 bases at V and 8 bases at J, leaving 9 bases unmatched. For the CDR3, the DNA is TGCGCCAGCGGCAGAGCGGGAGGGGTTGATGAGCAGTTCTTC. This sequence encodes CASGRAGGVDEQFF.

The chain employs TRBV28 and TRBJ2-3, with D unclear. This CDR3 has 15 residues. The germline V and J ends were trimmed by 5 bases and 4 bases, with 16 bases remaining between them. Germline-derived CDR1 and CDR2 are MDHEN and SYDVKM. The chain's CDR3 is CASSRSPQLPDTQYF. CDR3 nucleotides: TGTGCCAGCAGTCGATCACCACAGTTGCCAGATACGCAGTATTTT. Looking up the rest from reference TRBV28 and TRBJ2-3 gives the full variable domain: DVKVTQSSRYLVKRTGEKVFLECVQDMDHENMFWYRQDPGLGLRLIYFSYDVKMKEKGDIPEGYSVSREKKERFSLILESASTNQTSMYLCASSRSPQLPDTQYFGPGTRLTVL.

In this sample, this clonotype turned up many times. V and J are TRBV7-2 and TRBJ2-2; the D gene is possibly TRBD2 (5 bases). Germline CDR1 SGHTA, CDR2 FQGNSA. The CDR3 has 16 amino acids. Trimming took off 1 base at V and 6 bases at J, with 15 bases between the two ends. This CDR3 is CASSLGARTRAGELFF. CDR3 DNA sequence: TGTGCCAGCAGCTTAGGGGCTAGGACGAGGGCCGGGGAGCTGTTTTTT.

This clonotype was seen repeatedly, ten times or more. This chain connects TRBV20-1 to TRBJ2-1; D not certain. V gave up 3 bases and J gave up 8 bases, with 8 bases separating them. CDR1 is DFQATT, CDR2 SNEGSKA, per germline (reference sequence). The CDR3 has 11 residues. DNA of the CDR3: TGCAGTGCTAGGTTTACGGATGAGCAGTTCTTC. It specifies CSARFTDEQFF.

This clonotype was observed many times. The chain recombines TRBV6-1 with TRBJ2-7, with 8 bases lining up with TRBD2. The V and J ends lost 3 bases and 7 bases, in that order; junction bases with no gene match: 11. The CDR3 is 15 residues long. Germline V gives CDR1 MNHNS, CDR2 SASEGT. For the CDR3, the DNA is TGTGCCAGCAGTGAGAGGGGTCTAGCGGGTGGGGAGCAGTACGTC. Protein product: CASSERGLAGGEQYV.

Details on this clonotype: This may come from a read error, since a much larger clone is one base off. Here the CDR3 omits its conserved ending phenylalanine or tryptophan, so a read error is the likely source. This CDR3 is CATSRNQGSTEAFV. DNA of the CDR3: TGTGCCACCAGCAGAAATCAGGGCAGCACTGAAGCTTTCGTT. The V call is TRBV15, the J call TRBJ1-1; TRBD1 is a possible D gene (5 bases). Germline V gene data show CDR1 as LNHNV and CDR2 as YYDKDF (reference sequence). The CDR3 length is 14 residues. V was cut by 2 bases and J by 4 bases, with 11 bases left in between.

This clonotype showed up many times. The genes are TRBV7-2 and TRBJ2-2; no firm D call. The V end was cut by 5 bases, the J end by 4 bases, with 8 bases between. Germline V CDR1 and CDR2: SGHTA, FQGNSA. This CDR3 spans 13 amino acids. The CDR3 is CASSQGITGELFF. The CDR3 nucleotides are TGTGCCAGCAGCCAAGGCATCACCGGGGAGCTGTTTTTT.